This T cell receptor (beta chain) appears in the sequencing data of a study of vaccination effects on CD4 cells after COVID-19. The protocol was immunoSEQ multiplex PCR, while the TCRdb copy is restricted to in-frame clones and leaves out a portion. The sample comprises about 20,000 clones, roughly three quarters of which are singletons, and 9.1% rests with the top ten. ViraFEST used viral peptide pools to expand antigen-specific CD4+ T cells before sequencing. The authors isolated CD4+ T cells after around 11 days of culture. Among the vaccine recipients, none had a prior SARS-CoV-2 infection, and nucleocapsid antibodies were negative. Regarding this clone: Its antigen is still unknown.

The clonotype originates from a human donor who received a COVID-19 vaccine. The sequencing here drew on CD4+ T cells from PBMCs cultured with HCoV-NL63 spike peptides, taken before COVID-19 vaccination.

CDR3 in DNA: TGTGCCAGCTCACCAGACGCTACGCAGTATTTT. This encodes CASSPDATQYF. The rearrangement links TRBV18 to TRBJ2-3; D is unclear. V shed 2 bases and J shed 8 bases, with 5 bases lying between them. Germline V CDR1 and CDR2: KGHSH, LQKENI. The CDR3 contains 11 residues.